This record covers a single T cell receptor beta chain. This clonotype has just a few counts. Its specific antigen is unknown. No per-base quality is available; no much larger clone lies one base away. These data come from a study of CD8+CD57+ T cells in acquired aplastic anemia (dated by TCRdb to the late 2010s). With respect to the entire study: Extracted DNA from sorted CD4+ and CD8+ cells averaged around 3.2 ug, ranging from roughly 0.19 to 27.4 ug. CD8+CD57+ expansion was defined as a frequency above the mean frequency observed in healthy subjects.

CDR1 and CDR2, per the germline V gene (reference sequence), are LNHNV and YYDKDF. The V and J ends are trimmed by 3 bases and 0 bases, leaving 12 bases between them. The CDR3 goes from the cysteine to the phenylalanine over 16 residues. This entry keeps only the CDR3 DNA: 48 bases, framed from base 1. Flow cytometry had shown CD8+CD57+ cell expansion in the patients selected for sequencing. Severe acquired aplastic anemia was diagnosed in all patients according to International Study of Aplastic Anemia and Agranulocytosis and Camitta criteria. Patients had received no therapy at the time of blood sampling. TCR repertoires of sorted CD4+ and CD8+ blood T cells from severe aplastic anemia patients and healthy subjects were deep-sequenced in the study. Patients were enrolled in the USA under clinicaltrials.gov protocols 00001620, 01623167, 00001397, 00071045, 00081523 and 00961064. Ficoll-Paque density gradient centrifugation was used to isolate peripheral blood mononuclear cells. Before DNA extraction, CD4+ and CD8+ T cells were sorted with FACS or magnetic beads.

Genomic DNA served as template for TCR beta VDJ combination and CDR3 sequence profiling. An Illumina HiSeq 2000 was the platform used for TCR repertoire sequencing. The authors processed their data as follows. TRBV/TRBJ rearrangement plots, CDR3 size and DJ length profiles, and Simpson's diversity index were used to assess repertoires. The immunodominant clone was defined as the most abundant DNA sequence in deep sequencing data. CDR3 amino acid sequences were checked for sharing across subjects and were also compared against the VDJdb database and published repertoires. Using fastp at Q25 and MiXCR, TCRdb reprocessed the public reads and kept productive beta chains. When rows share a CDR3 protein, they turn into one entry using the most common DNA and genes. Here the V and J calls rest on TCRdb's processing, not on the authors' analysis. This sample holds 150,000 or so distinct CDR3 sequences; about 48% were observed only once. Together, the top ten hold about an eighth of the sample.

Broader findings and caveats from the paper: Around 30 CD8+ CDR3 sequences were shared between patients and controls but appeared highly expressed in patients and within their immunodominant clones. Patients and healthy controls showed no significant difference in CD8+ Simpson's diversity (P=0.060).

Input material: sorted CD4+, CD8+, or CD8+CD57+ T cells (not recorded which) from PBMCs. The receptor comes from a human donor with aplastic anemia. The chain is assembled from TRBV15 and TRBJ2-4, with TRBD2 perhaps the D gene, on 5 matching bases. The sequenced DNA is TGTGCCACCAGCAGGGGGAGAGGGCTAGCCAAAAACATTCAGTACTTC. This translates into CATSRGRGLAKNIQYF.